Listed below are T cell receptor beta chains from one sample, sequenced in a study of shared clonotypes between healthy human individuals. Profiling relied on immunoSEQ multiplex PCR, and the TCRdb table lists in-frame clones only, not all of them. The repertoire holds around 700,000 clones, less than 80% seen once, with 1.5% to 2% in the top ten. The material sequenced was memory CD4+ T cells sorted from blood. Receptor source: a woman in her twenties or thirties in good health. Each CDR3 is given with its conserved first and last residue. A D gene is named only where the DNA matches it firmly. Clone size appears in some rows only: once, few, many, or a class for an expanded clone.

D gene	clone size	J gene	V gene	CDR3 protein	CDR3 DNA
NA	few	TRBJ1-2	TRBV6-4	CASSDSTPSGRHGYTF	TGTGCCAGCAGTGACTCTACCCCCTCCGGACGACATGGCTACACCTTC
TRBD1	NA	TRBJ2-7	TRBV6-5	CASSYSALTGVPEQYF	TGTGCCAGCAGTTACTCAGCCTTGACAGGGGTCCCCGAGCAGTACTTC
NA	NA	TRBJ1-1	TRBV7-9	CASSFSQLNTEAFF	TGTGCCAGCAGCTTCTCACAGCTGAACACTGAAGCTTTCTTT
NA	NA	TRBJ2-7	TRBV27	CASGDIGSYEQYF	TGTGCCAGTGGAGATATTGGGTCTTACGAGCAGTACTTC
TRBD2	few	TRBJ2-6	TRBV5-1	CASSLAAGETGANVLTF	TGCGCCAGCAGCTTGGCAGCGGGAGAAACTGGGGCCAACGTCCTGACTTTC
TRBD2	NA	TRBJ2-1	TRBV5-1	CASSLVTSGTYNEQFF	TGCGCCAGCAGCTTGGTGACTAGCGGGACCTATAATGAGCAGTTCTTC
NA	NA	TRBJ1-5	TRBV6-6	CASTSRSLGGNQPQHF	TGTGCCAGCACCTCAAGAAGTTTGGGGGGAAATCAGCCCCAGCATTTT
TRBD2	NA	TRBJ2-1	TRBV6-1	CASSKREGPYNEQFF	TGTGCCAGCTCGAAGCGGGAGGGCCCTTACAATGAGCAGTTCTTC
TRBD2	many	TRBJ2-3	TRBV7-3	CASSPVGVAGVADTQYF	TGTGCCAGCAGTCCAGTGGGGGTAGCGGGAGTTGCGGATACGCAGTATTTT
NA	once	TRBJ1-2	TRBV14	CASSETHYGYTF	TGTGCCAGCAGCGAAACACACTATGGCTACACCTTC
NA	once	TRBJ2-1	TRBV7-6	CASSLAYRGGSYNEQFF	TGTGCCAGCAGCTTAGCATACCGCGGAGGCTCCTACAATGAGCAGTTCTTC
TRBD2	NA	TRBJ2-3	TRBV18	CASSPGTSGFTDTQYF	TGTGCCAGCTCACCCGGGACTAGCGGGTTCACAGATACGCAGTATTTT
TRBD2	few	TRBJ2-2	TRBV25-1	CASSPGLALNTGELFF	TGTGCCAGCAGTCCGGGACTAGCGCTAAACACCGGGGAGCTGTTTTTT
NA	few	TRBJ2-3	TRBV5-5	CASSGVQETDTQYF	TGTGCCAGCAGCGGTGTTCAGGAAACAGATACGCAGTATTTT
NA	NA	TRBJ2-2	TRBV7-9	CASSFGGNTGELFF	TGTGCCAGCAGCTTTGGCGGGAACACCGGGGAGCTGTTTTTT
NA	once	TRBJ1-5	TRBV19	CASSTLRGPQHF	TGTGCCAGTAGTACCCTCCGTGGACCCCAGCATTTT
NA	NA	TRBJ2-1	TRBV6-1	CASSDSAEGEEQFF	TGTGCCAGCAGTGATTCGGCAGAAGGTGAAGAGCAGTTCTTC
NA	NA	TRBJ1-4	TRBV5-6	CASSSSISANEKLFF	TGTGCCAGCAGCTCGAGTATATCGGCTAATGAAAAACTGTTTTTT
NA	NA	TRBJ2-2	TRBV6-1	CASRDWTRNTGELFF	TGTGCCAGCAGGGATTGGACCCGAAACACCGGGGAGCTGTTTTTT
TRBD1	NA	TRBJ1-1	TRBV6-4	CASSDLGQGVGAFF	TGTGCCAGCAGTGACTTAGGGCAGGGGGTCGGAGCTTTCTTT
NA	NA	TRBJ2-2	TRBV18	CATGVVNTGELFF	TGTGCCACCGGCGTCGTCAACACCGGGGAGCTGTTTTTT
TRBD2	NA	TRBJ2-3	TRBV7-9	CASSQGLARNLDTQYF	TGTGCCAGCAGCCAGGGACTAGCGAGAAATCTGGATACGCAGTATTTT
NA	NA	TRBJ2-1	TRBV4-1	CASSQVPEYSDEQFF	TGCGCCAGCAGCCAAGTCCCCGAATACTCGGATGAGCAGTTCTTC
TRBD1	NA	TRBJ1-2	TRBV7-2	CASSSRGPRYGYTF	TGTGCCAGCAGCTCCAGGGGGCCCCGCTATGGCTACACCTTC
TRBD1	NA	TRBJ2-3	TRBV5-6	CASSPTGEVTDTQYF	TGTGCCAGCAGCCCAACAGGGGAAGTCACAGATACGCAGTATTTT
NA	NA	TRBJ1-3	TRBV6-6	CASRPGHSNSGNTIYF	TGTGCCAGCAGACCGGGACATTCTAACTCTGGAAACACCATATATTTT
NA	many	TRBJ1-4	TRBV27	CASRRSGNEKLFF	TGTGCCAGCAGGAGGAGCGGGAATGAAAAACTGTTTTTT
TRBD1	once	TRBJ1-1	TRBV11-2	CASVRDRGGVRNTEAFF	TGTGCCAGCGTCCGGGACAGGGGTGGAGTTAGGAACACTGAAGCTTTCTTT
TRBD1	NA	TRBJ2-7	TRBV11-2	CASSPGVHVGGKSGEQYF	TGTGCCAGCAGCCCAGGTGTGCATGTAGGGGGCAAGTCCGGCGAGCAGTACTTC
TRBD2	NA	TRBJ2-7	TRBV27	CASSPQTVAGRVDEQYF	TGTGCCAGCAGTCCCCAAACCGTAGCGGGGAGGGTGGACGAGCAGTACTTC
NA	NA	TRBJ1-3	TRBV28	CASSSAFGRELSGNTIYF	TGTGCCAGCAGTTCGGCCTTTGGACGGGAACTCTCTGGAAACACCATATATTTT
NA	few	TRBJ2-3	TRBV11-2	CASSEKAFTDTQYF	TGTGCCAGCAGCGAGAAGGCTTTCACAGATACGCAGTATTTT
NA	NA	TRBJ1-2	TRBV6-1	CASSEEVSTF	TGTGCCAGCTCGGAGGAGGTGAGCACCTTC
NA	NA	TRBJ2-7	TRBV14	CASSRTALEQYF	TGTGCCAGCAGCCGCACCGCCCTCGAGCAGTACTTC
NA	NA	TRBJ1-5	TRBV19	CASRINQGSTQHF	TGTGCCAGTAGAATCAACCAGGGCTCCACCCAGCATTTT
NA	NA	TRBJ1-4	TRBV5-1	CASSLTGQEKLFF	TGCGCCAGCAGCTTGACAGGGCAGGAAAAACTGTTTTTT
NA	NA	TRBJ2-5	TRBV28	CASSSLPLRQGHQETQYF	TGTGCCAGCAGTTCATTACCCCTCCGGCAGGGACACCAAGAGACCCAGTACTTC
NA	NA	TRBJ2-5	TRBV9	CASSMGLTGETQYF	TGTGCCAGCAGCATGGGACTCACGGGGGAGACCCAGTACTTC
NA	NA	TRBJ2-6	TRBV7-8	CASRRQGGYGANVLTF	TGTGCCAGCAGACGTCAGGGGGGGTATGGGGCCAACGTCCTGACTTTC
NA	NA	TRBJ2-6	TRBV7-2	CASSPGDNWANVLTF	TGTGCCAGCTCCCCAGGGGACAACTGGGCCAACGTCCTGACTTTC
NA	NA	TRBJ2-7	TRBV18	CASSPPGRGGDEQYF	TGTGCCAGCTCACCACCCGGCAGGGGAGGGGACGAGCAGTACTTC
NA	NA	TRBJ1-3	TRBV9	CASSVDGDTIYF	TGTGCCAGCAGCGTAGATGGGGACACCATATATTTT
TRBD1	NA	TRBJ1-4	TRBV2	CASRRQGSTNEKLFF	TGTGCCAGCAGGCGACAGGGCTCAACTAATGAAAAACTGTTTTTT
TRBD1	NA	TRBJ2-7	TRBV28	CASSIDRGLSYEQYF	TGTGCCAGCAGTATTGACAGGGGGCTTAGCTACGAGCAGTACTTC
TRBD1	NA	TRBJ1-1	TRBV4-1	CASSQENRGGGEAFF	TGCGCCAGCAGCCAAGAAAACAGGGGCGGGGGTGAAGCTTTCTTT
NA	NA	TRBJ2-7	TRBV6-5	CASSYSFKVAFYEQYF	TGTGCCAGCAGTTACAGTTTCAAGGTAGCTTTTTACGAGCAGTACTTC
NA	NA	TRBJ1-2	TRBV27	CASSWYGSGAPPTSYTF	TGTGCCAGCAGTTGGTATGGTTCAGGGGCGCCACCCACAAGCTACACCTTC
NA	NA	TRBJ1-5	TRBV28	CASSRTANNQPQHF	TGTGCCAGCAGTCGGACAGCTAACAATCAGCCCCAGCATTTT
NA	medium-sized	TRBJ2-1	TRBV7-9	CASSLVAGFTNEQFF	TGTGCCAGCAGCTTAGTTGCGGGATTCACCAATGAGCAGTTCTTC
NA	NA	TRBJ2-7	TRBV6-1	CASRGRTIVEQYF	TGTGCCAGCAGGGGGCGGACAATCGTCGAGCAGTACTTC